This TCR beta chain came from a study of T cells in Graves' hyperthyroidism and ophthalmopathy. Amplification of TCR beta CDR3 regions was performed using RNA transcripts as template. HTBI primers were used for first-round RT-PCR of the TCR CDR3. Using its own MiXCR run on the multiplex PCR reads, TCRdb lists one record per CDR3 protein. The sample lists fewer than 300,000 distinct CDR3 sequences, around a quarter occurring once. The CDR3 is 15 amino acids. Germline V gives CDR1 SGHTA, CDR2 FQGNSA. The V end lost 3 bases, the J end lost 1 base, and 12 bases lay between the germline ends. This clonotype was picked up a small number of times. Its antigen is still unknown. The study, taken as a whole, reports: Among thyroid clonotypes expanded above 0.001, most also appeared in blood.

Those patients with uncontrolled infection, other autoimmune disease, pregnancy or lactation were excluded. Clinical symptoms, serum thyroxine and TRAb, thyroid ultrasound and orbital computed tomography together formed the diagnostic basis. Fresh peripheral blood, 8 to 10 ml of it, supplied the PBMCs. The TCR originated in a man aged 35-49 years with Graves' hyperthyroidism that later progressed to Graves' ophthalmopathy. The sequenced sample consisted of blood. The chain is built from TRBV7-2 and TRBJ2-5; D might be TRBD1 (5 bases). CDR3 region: CASSLQGAVQETQYF. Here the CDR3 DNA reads TGTGCCAGCAGCTTGCAAGGGGCGGTCCAAGAGACCCAGTACTTC.